Listed below are T cell receptor beta chains from one sample, sequenced in a study of T-cell memory formation after mild COVID-19. TCRdb reprocessed the 5' RACE reads with MiXCR, giving one entry per CDR3 protein. The table lists 200,000 to 250,000 distinct CDR3 sequences, roughly 10% of them singletons. The specimen was PBMCs or a T cell subset sorted from them (not recorded which). These receptor sequences come from a man between 18 and 29 years old who had mild COVID-19 (a few samples of this study predate the infection). Cell type and time point are not known. Both conserved end residues are part of each CDR3. The order of the fields is V gene, D gene, J gene, clone size, CDR3 DNA, CDR3 protein. D genes are given only for firm matches. The listing skips clone size in some rows; elsewhere it reads once, few, many or a size class.

v_call: TRBV11-3; d_call: .; j_call: TRBJ1-1; clone_size: .; cdr3_nt: TGTGCCAGCAGCCTCATGGGGCGGACTGAAGCTTTCTTT; cdr3_aa: CASSLMGRTEAFF
v_call: TRBV18; d_call: .; j_call: TRBJ2-1; clone_size: .; cdr3_nt: TGTGCCAGCTCACCACGGCAGAGCTCCTACAATGAGCAGTTCTTC; cdr3_aa: CASSPRQSSYNEQFF
v_call: TRBV14; d_call: TRBD1; j_call: TRBJ1-3; clone_size: .; cdr3_nt: TGTGCCAGCAGCCAAGCTGGGACAGCTACCTCTGGAAACACCATATATTTT; cdr3_aa: CASSQAGTATSGNTIYF
v_call: TRBV2; d_call: TRBD1; j_call: TRBJ1-1; clone_size: .; cdr3_nt: TGTGCCTACCCTAGGGGGCAGTTGAACACTGAAGCTTTCTTT; cdr3_aa: CAYPRGQLNTEAFF
v_call: TRBV12-3/TRBV12-4; d_call: TRBD2; j_call: TRBJ2-7; clone_size: few; cdr3_nt: TGTGCCAGCAGTTCCCCCGGGAGGAGCTCCTACGAGCAGTACTTC; cdr3_aa: CASSSPGRSSYEQYF
v_call: TRBV27; d_call: TRBD1; j_call: TRBJ2-4; clone_size: .; cdr3_nt: TGTGCCAGCAGTTCCCACGACAGGGCCGGCATTCAGTACTTC; cdr3_aa: CASSSHDRAGIQYF
v_call: TRBV7-9; d_call: TRBD1; j_call: TRBJ1-2; clone_size: many; cdr3_nt: TGTGCCAGCAGCCTCGGACAGGGCAATGGCTACACCTTC; cdr3_aa: CASSLGQGNGYTF
v_call: TRBV7-8; d_call: TRBD1; j_call: TRBJ1-3; clone_size: few; cdr3_nt: TGTGCCAGCAGCGGGTACAGGGGGCAGGGAAACACCATATATTTT; cdr3_aa: CASSGYRGQGNTIYF
v_call: TRBV10-3; d_call: .; j_call: TRBJ2-3; clone_size: few; cdr3_nt: TGTGCCATCAGTGACTCCCAGGGCGGGACAGATACGCAGTATTTT; cdr3_aa: CAISDSQGGTDTQYF
v_call: TRBV9; d_call: .; j_call: TRBJ2-3; clone_size: many; cdr3_nt: TGTGCCAGCAGCGTACAGGTGAGGCTGGACACAGATACGCAGTATTTT; cdr3_aa: CASSVQVRLDTDTQYF
v_call: TRBV20-1; d_call: .; j_call: TRBJ2-1; clone_size: few; cdr3_nt: TGCAGTGCTAGAGATCCCAGGATCAGCTCCTACAATGAGCAGTTCTTC; cdr3_aa: CSARDPRISSYNEQFF
v_call: TRBV7-6; d_call: .; j_call: TRBJ1-1; clone_size: few; cdr3_nt: TGTGCCAGCAGCCCAGCCGTTAAGAACACTGAAGCTTTCTTT; cdr3_aa: CASSPAVKNTEAFF
v_call: TRBV11-2; d_call: .; j_call: TRBJ2-6; clone_size: few; cdr3_nt: TGTGCCAGCAGCCTTCCACTTTCTGGGGCCAACGTCCTGACTTTC; cdr3_aa: CASSLPLSGANVLTF
v_call: TRBV19; d_call: .; j_call: TRBJ2-1; clone_size: many; cdr3_nt: TGTGCCAGTAGACCCCTTGACACTGCGGGATGGTATGAGCAGTTCTTC; cdr3_aa: CASRPLDTAGWYEQFF
v_call: TRBV6-2/TRBV6-3; d_call: .; j_call: TRBJ2-4; clone_size: few; cdr3_nt: TGTGCCAGCAGTTTGAGAGGAATCAAAAACATTCAGTACTTC; cdr3_aa: CASSLRGIKNIQYF
v_call: TRBV12-3/TRBV12-4; d_call: .; j_call: TRBJ1-4; clone_size: .; cdr3_nt: TGTGCCAGCACCCAAGGGGAAACTAATGAAAAACTGTTTTTT; cdr3_aa: CASTQGETNEKLFF
v_call: TRBV3-1; d_call: .; j_call: TRBJ1-1; clone_size: many; cdr3_nt: TGTGCCAGCAGCCAATCGGCGTACGGCACTGAAGCTTTCTTT; cdr3_aa: CASSQSAYGTEAFF
v_call: TRBV5-6; d_call: TRBD1; j_call: TRBJ1-1; clone_size: many; cdr3_nt: TGTGCCAGCAGCTTGGGACAGGGGATTGAAGCTTTCTTT; cdr3_aa: CASSLGQGIEAFF
v_call: TRBV2; d_call: .; j_call: TRBJ2-2; clone_size: few; cdr3_nt: TGTGCCAGCCACAGGGCCCCGAACACCGGGGAGCTGTTTTTT; cdr3_aa: CASHRAPNTGELFF
v_call: TRBV7-9; d_call: TRBD1; j_call: TRBJ1-4; clone_size: .; cdr3_nt: TGTGCCAGCAGCTTACCGCAGGGGGGTCGTGAAAAACTGTTTTTT; cdr3_aa: CASSLPQGGREKLFF
v_call: TRBV20-1; d_call: .; j_call: TRBJ1-1; clone_size: few; cdr3_nt: TGCAGTGCTAGAGATAGGGGCGAGGGCAAGGCTTTCTTT; cdr3_aa: CSARDRGEGKAFF
v_call: TRBV7-7; d_call: TRBD1; j_call: TRBJ2-5; clone_size: .; cdr3_nt: TGTGCTAGCAGCCGGGACAGGTCGGAAGAGACCCAGTACTTC; cdr3_aa: CASSRDRSEETQYF
v_call: TRBV4-2; d_call: .; j_call: TRBJ1-2; clone_size: .; cdr3_nt: TGTGCCAGCAGCCAAGCGTACCTTCGGCAGACACTCTATGGCTACACCTTC; cdr3_aa: CASSQAYLRQTLYGYTF
v_call: TRBV12-5; d_call: .; j_call: TRBJ1-3; clone_size: .; cdr3_nt: TGTGCTAGTGGTTTGGGAGAAACAGCGATCTCTGGAAACACCATATATTTT; cdr3_aa: CASGLGETAISGNTIYF
v_call: TRBV20-1; d_call: .; j_call: TRBJ2-3; clone_size: few; cdr3_nt: TGCAGTGCTAGTCAGGGAACAGATACGCAGTATTTT; cdr3_aa: CSASQGTDTQYF
v_call: TRBV11-2; d_call: .; j_call: TRBJ2-3; clone_size: few; cdr3_nt: TGTGCCAGCAGCTTATGGAGGGGGGGAAATACGCAGTATTTT; cdr3_aa: CASSLWRGGNTQYF
v_call: TRBV7-2; d_call: .; j_call: TRBJ1-5; clone_size: many; cdr3_nt: TGTGCCAGCAGCTCCTACTCTAATCAGCCCCAGCATTTT; cdr3_aa: CASSSYSNQPQHF
v_call: TRBV5-8; d_call: .; j_call: TRBJ1-6; clone_size: .; cdr3_nt: TGTGCCAGCAGCTTGGCGGCAACACCCCTCCACTTT; cdr3_aa: CASSLAATPLHF
v_call: TRBV6-5; d_call: .; j_call: TRBJ1-1; clone_size: few; cdr3_nt: TGTGCCAGCAATCAACTCACAGGGAGAGCCGAAGCTTTCTTT; cdr3_aa: CASNQLTGRAEAFF
v_call: TRBV7-9; d_call: .; j_call: TRBJ1-5; clone_size: .; cdr3_nt: TGTGCCAGCAGCTTACAAAATTCCGAGGAGCCCCAGCATTTT; cdr3_aa: CASSLQNSEEPQHF
v_call: TRBV7-9; d_call: .; j_call: TRBJ2-5; clone_size: .; cdr3_nt: TGTGCCAGCAGCTTAGCGCCAGCTCAAGAGACCCAGTACTTC; cdr3_aa: CASSLAPAQETQYF
v_call: TRBV12-3/TRBV12-4; d_call: .; j_call: TRBJ2-3; clone_size: .; cdr3_nt: TGTGCCAGCAGTTTGATGGAGCTGCGCACAGATACGCAGTATTTT; cdr3_aa: CASSLMELRTDTQYF
v_call: TRBV3-1; d_call: .; j_call: TRBJ2-7; clone_size: .; cdr3_nt: TGTGCCAGCAGCCAAGTAATTCGCGGATACGAGCAGTACTTC; cdr3_aa: CASSQVIRGYEQYF
v_call: TRBV7-9; d_call: .; j_call: TRBJ2-7; clone_size: few; cdr3_nt: TGTGCCAGCAGCTTACCAGGGCGCTACGAGCAGTACTTC; cdr3_aa: CASSLPGRYEQYF
v_call: TRBV7-2; d_call: .; j_call: TRBJ2-2; clone_size: .; cdr3_nt: TGTGCCAGCAGCTTATACGTTCGGACATTGAACACCGGGGAGCTGTTTTTT; cdr3_aa: CASSLYVRTLNTGELFF
v_call: TRBV5-1; d_call: .; j_call: TRBJ1-1; clone_size: many; cdr3_nt: TGTGCCAGCAGCTTGCCAGGTAACACTGAAGCTTTCTTT; cdr3_aa: CASSLPGNTEAFF
v_call: TRBV2; d_call: TRBD1; j_call: TRBJ2-7; clone_size: few; cdr3_nt: TGTGCCAGCAGTGACGGGACAGGGGACGAGCAGTACTTC; cdr3_aa: CASSDGTGDEQYF
v_call: TRBV7-2; d_call: .; j_call: TRBJ1-1; clone_size: few; cdr3_nt: TGTGCCAGCAGCGCGACGAGGGGGAGTGGGACTGAAGCTTTCTTT; cdr3_aa: CASSATRGSGTEAFF
v_call: TRBV5-1; d_call: TRBD2; j_call: TRBJ2-3; clone_size: .; cdr3_nt: TGCGCCAGCAGCTTCCCGGGACTAGCGGAGAACACAGATACGCAGTATTTT; cdr3_aa: CASSFPGLAENTDTQYF
v_call: TRBV5-5; d_call: .; j_call: TRBJ2-2; clone_size: many; cdr3_nt: TGTGCCAGCAGCTTGGAGACCTGGGGGGAGCTGTTTTTT; cdr3_aa: CASSLETWGELFF
v_call: TRBV3-1; d_call: .; j_call: TRBJ2-2; clone_size: few; cdr3_nt: TGTGCCAGCAGCCAGGAGGCCGGGGAGCTGTTTTTT; cdr3_aa: CASSQEAGELFF
v_call: TRBV6-5; d_call: .; j_call: TRBJ2-2; clone_size: few; cdr3_nt: TGTGCCAGCAGTTACTGGGGTGACACCGGGGAGCTGTTTTTT; cdr3_aa: CASSYWGDTGELFF
v_call: TRBV5-5; d_call: .; j_call: TRBJ2-5; clone_size: many; cdr3_nt: TGTGCCAGCAGCTTCGAAGACCAAGAGACCCAGTACTTC; cdr3_aa: CASSFEDQETQYF
v_call: TRBV7-2; d_call: TRBD2; j_call: TRBJ2-2; clone_size: .; cdr3_nt: TGTGCCAGCAGCTTTTGGCGGGGGTACACCGGGGAGCTGTTTTTT; cdr3_aa: CASSFWRGYTGELFF
v_call: TRBV6-2/TRBV6-3; d_call: .; j_call: TRBJ1-1; clone_size: few; cdr3_nt: TGTGCCAGCAGTTACCTTCGGGGGGTGAACACTGAAGCTTTCTTT; cdr3_aa: CASSYLRGVNTEAFF
v_call: TRBV10-2; d_call: .; j_call: TRBJ1-2; clone_size: .; cdr3_nt: TGCGCCAGCACTGATAACCGGGACACGATTAACTATGGCTACACCTTC; cdr3_aa: CASTDNRDTINYGYTF
v_call: TRBV4-2; d_call: .; j_call: TRBJ1-1; clone_size: few; cdr3_nt: TGTGCCAGCAGCCAAGGGGAATCTGATGAAGCTTTCTTT; cdr3_aa: CASSQGESDEAFF
v_call: TRBV6-5; d_call: TRBD1; j_call: TRBJ2-1; clone_size: .; cdr3_nt: TGTGCCAGCAGCCTGGACAGGGATCCCTACAATGAGCAGTTCTTC; cdr3_aa: CASSLDRDPYNEQFF
v_call: TRBV24-1; d_call: .; j_call: TRBJ2-1; clone_size: many; cdr3_nt: TGTGCCACCAGTGGTACAGGGTTCGGCGAGCAGTTCTTC; cdr3_aa: CATSGTGFGEQFF
v_call: TRBV12-5; d_call: TRBD1; j_call: TRBJ2-5; clone_size: .; cdr3_nt: TGTGCTAGTGGTTTGGTACAGGGGGTCCCGGGGACCCAGTACTTC; cdr3_aa: CASGLVQGVPGTQYF
v_call: TRBV5-1; d_call: TRBD1; j_call: TRBJ1-6; clone_size: medium-sized; cdr3_nt: TGCGCCAGCTGTGACAGGGATAATTCACCCCTCCACTTT; cdr3_aa: CASCDRDNSPLHF
v_call: TRBV20-1; d_call: TRBD1; j_call: TRBJ1-4; clone_size: few; cdr3_nt: TGCAGTGCTAGAAGACAGGGGGCAACTAATGAAAAACTGTTTTTT; cdr3_aa: CSARRQGATNEKLFF
v_call: TRBV9; d_call: .; j_call: TRBJ1-1; clone_size: few; cdr3_nt: TGTGCCAGCAGCGTAGGGGTTGACACTGAAGCTTTCTTT; cdr3_aa: CASSVGVDTEAFF
v_call: TRBV15; d_call: .; j_call: TRBJ1-1; clone_size: few; cdr3_nt: TGTGCCACCAGCAGACGGGACTTGAACACTGAAGCTTTCTTT; cdr3_aa: CATSRRDLNTEAFF
v_call: TRBV24-1; d_call: .; j_call: TRBJ2-7; clone_size: few; cdr3_nt: TGTGCCACCAGTGATGGATACGAGCAGTACTTC; cdr3_aa: CATSDGYEQYF
v_call: TRBV4-3; d_call: .; j_call: TRBJ1-2; clone_size: few; cdr3_nt: TGCGCCAGCAGCCAAGGACCCGGGGGGGGAGGCTACACCTTC; cdr3_aa: CASSQGPGGGGYTF
v_call: TRBV20-1; d_call: TRBD1; j_call: TRBJ1-2; clone_size: .; cdr3_nt: TGCAGTGCTCCCCTAGGGGCCTCAGGGGGCGCGGATGGCTACACCTTC; cdr3_aa: CSAPLGASGGADGYTF
v_call: TRBV7-2; d_call: TRBD2; j_call: TRBJ2-3; clone_size: .; cdr3_nt: TGTGCCAGCAGCTTACTCGGGACTAGCGGGGCCAGGAGTACGCAGTATTTT; cdr3_aa: CASSLLGTSGARSTQYF
v_call: TRBV2; d_call: TRBD1; j_call: TRBJ2-2; clone_size: few; cdr3_nt: TGTGCCAGCAGTTACCGGGACAGGGGTACCGGGGAGCTGTTTTTT; cdr3_aa: CASSYRDRGTGELFF
v_call: TRBV7-9; d_call: .; j_call: TRBJ2-1; clone_size: few; cdr3_nt: TGTGCCAGCAGCACCCCCGGGAGCACCTACAATGAGCAGTTCTTC; cdr3_aa: CASSTPGSTYNEQFF